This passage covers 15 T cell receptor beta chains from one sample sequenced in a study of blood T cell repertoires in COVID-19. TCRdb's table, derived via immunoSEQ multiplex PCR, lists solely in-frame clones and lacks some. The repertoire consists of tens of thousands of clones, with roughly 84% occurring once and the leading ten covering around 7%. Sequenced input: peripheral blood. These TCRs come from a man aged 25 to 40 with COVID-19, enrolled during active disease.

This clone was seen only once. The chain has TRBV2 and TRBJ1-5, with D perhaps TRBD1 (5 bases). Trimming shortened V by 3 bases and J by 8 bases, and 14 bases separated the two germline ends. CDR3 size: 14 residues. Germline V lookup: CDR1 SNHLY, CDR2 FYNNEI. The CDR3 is CASSDSRGWEPQHF. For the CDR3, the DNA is TGTGCCAGCAGTGATAGCCGGGGGTGGGAGCCCCAGCATTTT.

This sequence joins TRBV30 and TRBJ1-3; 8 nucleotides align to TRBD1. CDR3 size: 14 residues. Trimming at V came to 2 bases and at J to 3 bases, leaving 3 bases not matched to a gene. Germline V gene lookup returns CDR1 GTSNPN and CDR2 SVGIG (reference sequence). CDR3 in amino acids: CAWSIGQGGNTIYF. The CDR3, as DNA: TGTGCCTGGAGTATCGGACAGGGTGGAAACACCATATATTTT.

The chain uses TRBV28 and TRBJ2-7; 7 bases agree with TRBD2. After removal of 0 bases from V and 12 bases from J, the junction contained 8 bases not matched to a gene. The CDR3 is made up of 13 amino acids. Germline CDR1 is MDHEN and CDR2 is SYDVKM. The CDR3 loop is CASSLWGLAVLYF. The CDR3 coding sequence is TGTGCCAGCAGTTTATGGGGGCTAGCGGTCTTGTACTTC.

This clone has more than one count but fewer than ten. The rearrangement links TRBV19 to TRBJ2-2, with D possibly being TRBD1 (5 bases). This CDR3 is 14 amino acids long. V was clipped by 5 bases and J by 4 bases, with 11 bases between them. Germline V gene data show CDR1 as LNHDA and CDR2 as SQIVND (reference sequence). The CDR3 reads CASSGRAVTGELFF. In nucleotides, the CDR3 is TGTGCCAGTAGTGGCAGGGCGGTCACCGGGGAGCTGTTTTTT.

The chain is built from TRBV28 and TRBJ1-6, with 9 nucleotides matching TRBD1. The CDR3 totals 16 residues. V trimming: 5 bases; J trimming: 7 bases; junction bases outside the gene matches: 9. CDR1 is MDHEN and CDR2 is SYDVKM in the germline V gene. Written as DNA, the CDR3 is TGTGCCAGCAGTGAGGCACAGGGGGCATGGAATTCACCCCTCCACTTT. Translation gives CASSEAQGAWNSPLHF. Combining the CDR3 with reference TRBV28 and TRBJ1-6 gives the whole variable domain DVKVTQSSRYLVKRTGEKVFLECVQDMDHENMFWYRQDPGLGLRLIYFSYDVKMKEKGDIPEGYSVSREKKERFSLILESASTNQTSMYLCASSEAQGAWNSPLHFGNGTRLTVT.

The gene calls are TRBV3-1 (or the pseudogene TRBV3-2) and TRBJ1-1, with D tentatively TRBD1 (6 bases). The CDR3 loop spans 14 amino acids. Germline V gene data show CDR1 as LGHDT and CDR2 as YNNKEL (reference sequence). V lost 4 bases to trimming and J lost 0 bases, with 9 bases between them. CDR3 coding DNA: TGTGCCAGCAGCCTCGGACAGATGAACACTGAAGCTTTCTTT. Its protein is CASSLGQMNTEAFF.

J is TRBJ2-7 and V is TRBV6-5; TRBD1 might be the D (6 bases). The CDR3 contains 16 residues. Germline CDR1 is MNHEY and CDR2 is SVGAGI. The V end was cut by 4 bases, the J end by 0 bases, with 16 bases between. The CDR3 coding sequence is TGTGCCAGCAGTTCGCCGCGACAGGCGAGCTCCTACGAGCAGTACTTC. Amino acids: CASSSPRQASSYEQYF.

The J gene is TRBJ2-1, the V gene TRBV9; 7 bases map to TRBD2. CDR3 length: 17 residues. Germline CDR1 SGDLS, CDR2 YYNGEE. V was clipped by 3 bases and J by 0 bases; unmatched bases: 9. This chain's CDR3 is CASSALTSDSSYNEQFF. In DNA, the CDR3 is TGTGCCAGCAGCGCACTTACTAGCGATAGCTCCTACAATGAGCAGTTCTTC. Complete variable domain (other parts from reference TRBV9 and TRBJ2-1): DSGVTQTPKHLITATGQRVTLRCSPRSGDLSVYWYQQSLDQGLQFLIQYYNGEERAKGNILERFSAQQFPDLHSELNLSSLELGDSALYFCASSALTSDSSYNEQFFGPGTRLTVL.

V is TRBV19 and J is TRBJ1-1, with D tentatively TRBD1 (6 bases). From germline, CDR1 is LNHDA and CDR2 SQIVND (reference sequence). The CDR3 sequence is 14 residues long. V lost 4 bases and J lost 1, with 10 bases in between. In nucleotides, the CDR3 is TGTGCCAGTAGTACCACAGGGACGAACACTGAAGCTTTCTTT. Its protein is CASSTTGTNTEAFF.

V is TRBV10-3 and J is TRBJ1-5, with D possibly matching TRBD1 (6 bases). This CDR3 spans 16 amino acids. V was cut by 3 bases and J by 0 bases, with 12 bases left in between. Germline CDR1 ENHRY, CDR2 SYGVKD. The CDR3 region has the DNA TGTGCCATCAGTGATGGACAGCCCTATAGCAATCAGCCCCAGCATTTT. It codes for CAISDGQPYSNQPQHF.

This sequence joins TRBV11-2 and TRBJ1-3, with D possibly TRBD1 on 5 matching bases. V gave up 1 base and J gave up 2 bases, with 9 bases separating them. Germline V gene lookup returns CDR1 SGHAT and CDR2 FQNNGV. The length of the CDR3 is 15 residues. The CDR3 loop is CASSLGRGAGNTIYF. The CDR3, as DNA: TGTGCCAGCAGCTTAGGGCGGGGGGCTGGAAACACCATATATTTT.

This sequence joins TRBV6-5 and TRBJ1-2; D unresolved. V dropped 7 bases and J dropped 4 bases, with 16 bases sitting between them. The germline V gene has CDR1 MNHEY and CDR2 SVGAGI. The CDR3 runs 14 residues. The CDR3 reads CASNSGGPPYGYTF. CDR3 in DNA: TGTGCCAGCAACTCGGGAGGACCGCCCTATGGCTACACCTTC.

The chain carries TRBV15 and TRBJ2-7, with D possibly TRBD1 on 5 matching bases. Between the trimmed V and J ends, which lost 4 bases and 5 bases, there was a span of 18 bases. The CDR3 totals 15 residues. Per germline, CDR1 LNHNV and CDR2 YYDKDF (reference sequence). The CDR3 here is CATSTGRQGFDEQYF. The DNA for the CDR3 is TGTGCCACCAGCACTGGCCGTCAGGGTTTCGACGAGCAGTACTTC.

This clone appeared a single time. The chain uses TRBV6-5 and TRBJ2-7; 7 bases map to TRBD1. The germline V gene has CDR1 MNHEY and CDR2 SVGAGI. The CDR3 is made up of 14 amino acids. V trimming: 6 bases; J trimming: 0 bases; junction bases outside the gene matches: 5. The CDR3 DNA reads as TGTGCCAGCAGGTCGACAGGGAGCTCCTACGAGCAGTACTTC. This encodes CASRSTGSSYEQYF.

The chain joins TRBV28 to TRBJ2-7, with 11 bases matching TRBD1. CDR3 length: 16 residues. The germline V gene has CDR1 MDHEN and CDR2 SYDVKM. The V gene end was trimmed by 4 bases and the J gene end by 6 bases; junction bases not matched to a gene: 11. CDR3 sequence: CASSSPGTGGLGEQYF. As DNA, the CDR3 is TGTGCCAGCAGTTCACCTGGGACAGGGGGTTTGGGCGAGCAGTACTTC.